This T cell receptor beta chain was profiled in a study of cytomegalovirus exposure and HLA in healthy donors (dated by TCRdb to the late 2010s). About the investigation overall: According to a later analysis, the approximately 120 validation repertoires were produced on the same platform as the approximately 600 repertoires of the first cohort. The aim of the study was to test whether cataloging public T cell receptors could identify signatures of past pathogen exposure. In addition to the first cohort of several hundred subjects, a separate validation cohort of 130 or so different subjects was used. To predict cytomegalovirus infection status, the study brought together high-throughput TCR immunosequencing, statistical association of individual TCRs with disease status, and machine learning. Summary of the overall study and its limitations: Of the cluster scores, 85% to 95% were above 0 in a later analysis, which found that TCRs clustered in the first cohort also tended to co-occur in the 120 validation repertoires. The classifier was reported to diagnose cytomegalovirus status with high specificity and sensitivity in both the original and validation cohorts. The authors suggested that the approach could potentially be generalized to other disease states and immunological phenotypes. The study gave a list of 150 to 200 TCR beta chains associated with cytomegalovirus. Three of the identified cytomegalovirus-associated TCR beta chains were confirmed in vitro to be specific for cytomegalovirus antigens. Across donors, most TCR sequences were observed very rarely, whereas some public TCRs were present in many individuals. All 120 or so repertoires were used to score co-occurrence in the validation cohort in a later analysis, because that analysis had no HLA typing for the cohort.

The donors were included in the validation cohort of around 120 subjects, a group kept apart from the approximately 700-subject first cohort. Of note for this clone: The antigen this receptor binds is unknown. Per-base qualities were not stored, and no clone one base away is much larger.

The library was obtained by the immunoSEQ multiplex PCR assay. Per the original workflow: A statistical classification framework was built for diagnosing cytomegalovirus status from the catalog of TCR beta chain sequences. The clones in this table, taken by TCRdb from immuneACCESS, are in-frame only. Not every clone is retained; where verified, under half of the shortfall comes from an unresolved V gene, and the cause of the rest is unknown. That table furnishes V, J and clone size, whereas the DNA furnished D and trimming. Recorded for this sample are roughly 150,000 clones; around 90% of them occurred a single time. The ten largest clones represent more than 2.5% of the sample. The sample consisted of PBMCs. The receptor was derived from a woman younger than 30 in good health and CMV-seropositive.

Here is the DNA: TGTGCCAGCAGCCATTCAAACACCGGGGAGCTGTTTTTT. This encodes CASSHSNTGELFF. The receptor chain draws on TRBV7-7 and TRBJ2-2; there is no confident call for the D gene. CDR1 is given as SSHAT and CDR2 as FNYEAQ, both from the germline V gene (reference sequence). V is shortened by 5 bases, J by 2 bases, and the region joining them spans 6 bases. Its CDR3 holds 13 amino acids, cysteine through phenylalanine. The retained sequence is limited to the CDR3, 39 bases, with the frame set at the first base.